This TCR beta chain was recovered during a study of CD8+ T cells in alopecia areata. Regarding the study as a whole: Sequence data from scalp samples additionally include resident alphabeta T cells of normal skin. In lesional scalp, particularly from alopecia totalis/universalis, clonality was higher than in normal scalp. Unlike in mice, where it was clearer, TCR sharing across patients was less clear, possibly HLA-related.

cDNA prepared by RNA extraction and subsequent reverse transcription served as the template for sequencing. The method was immunoSEQ multiplex PCR; TCRdb's version includes in-frame clones alone and lacks a portion of them. Of over 150,000 clones listed, 45% to 70% are singletons. About this clone: The antigen remains unidentified.

This CDR3 is built from 11 residues. The V gene lost 5 bases and the J gene lost 5 bases, with 7 bases spanning the gap. Germline lookup yields CDR1 SGHTA and CDR2 FQGNSA. Starting from PBMCs, sorting isolated CD4+ and CD8+ T cells. V and J are TRBV7-2 and TRBJ2-7, with D unclear. The sequencing sample was made of CD8+ T cells sorted from blood. The sequence was collected from a human donor in good health. CDR3 residues: CASSPQDEQYF. In nucleotides, the CDR3 is TGTGCCAGCAGCCCCCAAGACGAGCAGTACTTC.